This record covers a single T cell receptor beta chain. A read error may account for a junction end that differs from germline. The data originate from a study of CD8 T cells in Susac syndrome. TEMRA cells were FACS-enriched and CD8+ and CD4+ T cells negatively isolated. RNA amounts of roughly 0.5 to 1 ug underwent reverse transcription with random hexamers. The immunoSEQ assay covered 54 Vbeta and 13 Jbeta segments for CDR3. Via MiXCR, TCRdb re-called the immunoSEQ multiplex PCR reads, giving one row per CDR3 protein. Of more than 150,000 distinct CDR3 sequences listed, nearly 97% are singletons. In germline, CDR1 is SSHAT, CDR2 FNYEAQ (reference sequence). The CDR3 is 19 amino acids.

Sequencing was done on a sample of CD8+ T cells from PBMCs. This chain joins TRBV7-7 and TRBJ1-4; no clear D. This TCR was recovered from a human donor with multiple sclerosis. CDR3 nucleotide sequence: TGTGCTAGCAGCCCGTTAGTCCCTCGGAATCCGATTGGTAGTGAAAAACTGTTTTTT. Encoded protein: CASSPLVPRNPIGSEKLFF.